This TCR beta chain was captured by sequencing in a study of memory CD8 T cells in hepatitis C reinfection (TCRdb year 2017). Some background on the complete study: Among the donors, a few cleared two back-to-back HCV infections on their own, whereas two got rid of a primary infection but ended up chronically infected after reinfection. An HCV reinfection was defined as a positive HCV RNA test that came after two negative tests taken at least 60 days apart. Late or post reinfection samples were obtained 12 to 24 weeks after detection of reinfection. The study tracked the TCR beta repertoire of virus-specific CD8 T cells longitudinally across an HCV reinfection episode in about five donors. Roughly five reinfection cases with stored pre-reinfection samples were identified between about 2009 and 2013. In the reinfection study, participants with a resolved prior HCV infection were followed up every 3 months. Points the paper makes about the study in general: Because only 5 or 6 donors were included, definitive conclusions about public clonotypes linked to secondary clearance could not be reached by the study.

Via the germline V gene (reference sequence), CDR1 is SEHNR and CDR2 FQNEAQ. The germline V and J ends show losses of 5 bases and 1 base respectively, and no gene match explains 5 bases of the junction. CDR3 length: 16 amino acids, cysteine to phenylalanine. Just CDR3 DNA is preserved here, 48 bases in frame from base 1. Library preparation employed the immunoSEQ multiplex PCR assay. Genomic DNA was extracted from the sorted cells, and the TCR beta V, D and J regions were sequenced using the automated high-throughput method of Adaptive Biotechnologies. A two-step, bias-controlled multiplex PCR was used to amplify CDR3 regions. Amplified TCR beta libraries were sequenced on an Illumina instrument. For the original study's pipeline: Demultiplexed reads were processed to lower amplification and sequencing bias, and the IMGT database was used to assign CDR3 sequences to gene families. ImmunoSEQ software version 2.0 was used to analyze repertoire data. Out-of-frame sequences and sequences containing stop codons in the CDR3 were removed from the clonotype lists. Clonotypes below 0.01% frequency were excluded because they corresponded to less than one cell. Richness was calculated by dividing observed richness by input cell number, and evenness was calculated by dividing Shannon entropy by log observed richness. Simpson diversity and Morisita-Horn overlap indices were used to quantify repertoire diversity and similarity between time points. Each clonotype was placed into one of four groups: dominant (>1%), sub-dominant (0.5-0.99%), low abundance (0.1-0.49%) or lowest abundance (<0.1%). A germline index was calculated as total CDR3 length minus total nucleotide additions, divided by total CDR3 length. TCRdb retrieved this table from immuneACCESS and kept in-frame rearrangements only. Not all clones are present; in checked studies, unresolved V genes account for under half, and no reason is known for the remainder. V, J and clone size are taken as reported in that table, and D and trimming were inferred from the DNA itself. The sample profile shows some 46,000 clones; roughly 89% of them were found once. The top ten constitute roughly 0.7% of the sample.

The sample's time point label is to be understood as: late/post reinfection, 12 to 24 weeks after detection. Sorted cells were sequenced directly ex vivo, with no in vitro expansion before TCR sequencing. The donors, who were people who inject drugs, were enrolled in the Montreal Acute Hepatitis C Cohort Study (HEPCO) in Canada. Total naive CD8 T cells, sorted as viable CD3+ CD8+ CD45RO-, came from two donors at all three reinfection time points as controls. Before sorting, cryopreserved peripheral blood mononuclear cells were thawed and CD8 T cells were purified from those thawed cells. Negative selection with the MACS CD8+ T cell Isolation Kit was used to enrich CD8 T cells. Cells were sorted on a BD FACSAria II sorter using FACSDiva software, and FlowJo was used for data analysis. A word on this clone: This clone's antigen is unknown. Base quality data are lacking; no much larger clone is found one base away.

The rearranged chain carries TRBV7-9 and TRBJ2-2; 9 bases in between match TRBD1. Material for sequencing was naive CD8+ T cells sorted from blood. The cell subset or site label on this specimen signifies: total naive CD8+CD45RO- T cells. The TCR comes from a man in his late teens or twenties with hepatitis C virus infection. The DNA sequence is given as TGTGCCAGCAGCCCCAGGACAGGGGAGAACACCGGGGAGCTGTTTTTT. This gives the protein CASSPRTGENTGELFF.